The rows below give T cell receptor beta chains drawn from one sample of a study of T cell changes during pregnancy in multiple sclerosis. TCRdb's copy holds only in-frame clones and misses some; the assay was immunoSEQ multiplex PCR. The sample carries some 47,000 clones, approximately 90% recorded once. The sequences come from CD8+ T cells from peripheral blood mononuclear cells, collected after pregnancy. The receptors come from a female donor in good health, enrolled as a control in a pregnancy study. The CDR3 runs from the conserved cysteine through the conserved F or W. A D gene is named only where the DNA matches it firmly. Some rows mark clone size as missing; the rest say once, few, many or name a class of expanded clone.

V gene	D gene	J gene	clone size	CDR3 protein	CDR3 DNA
TRBV4-1	.	TRBJ2-1	.	CASSHEVRERMKQQFF	TGCGCCAGCAGCCACGAGGTGAGGGAAAGGATGAAACAGCAGTTCTTC
TRBV2	.	TRBJ2-1	.	CASQGSYNEQFF	TGTGCCAGCCAGGGGTCATACAATGAGCAGTTCTTC
TRBV30	.	TRBJ1-2	.	CAWMDKLYGYTF	TGTGCCTGGATGGACAAACTCTATGGCTACACCTTC
TRBV10-3	TRBD1	TRBJ1-2	.	CAISESLGTGEDGYTF	TGTGCCATCAGTGAGTCGTTGGGGACAGGGGAGGATGGCTACACCTTC
TRBV9	TRBD1	TRBJ1-2	.	CASSDTGQTNYGYTF	TGTGCCAGCAGCGATACGGGACAGACTAACTATGGCTACACCTTC
TRBV9	TRBD1	TRBJ1-6	.	CASSPTGQGDSPLHF	TGTGCCAGCAGCCCCACGGGACAGGGGGATTCACCCCTCCACTTT
TRBV4-3	.	TRBJ2-7	.	CASSQEGETLYEQYF	TGCGCCAGCAGCCAAGAGGGCGAAACCCTCTACGAGCAGTACTTC
TRBV19	.	TRBJ1-1	.	CASSKSASQGTEAFF	TGTGCCAGTAGTAAGTCGGCCAGTCAGGGTACTGAAGCTTTCTTT
TRBV12-5	TRBD2	TRBJ2-6	once	CASGLVRPDREVLGSGANVLTF	TGTGCTAGTGGTTTGGTCCGACCGGACCGGGAGGTTCTCGGCTCTGGGGCCAACGTCCTGACTTTC
TRBV7-2	TRBD1	TRBJ1-2	.	CASSQTGGEPNGYTF	TGTGCCAGCAGCCAGACAGGGGGCGAACCAAATGGCTACACCTTC
TRBV5-1	TRBD1	TRBJ1-4	.	CASSPGPGQGEKLFF	TGCGCCAGCAGCCCGGGGCCGGGACAGGGTGAAAAACTGTTTTTT
TRBV4-3	TRBD2	TRBJ2-2	.	CASSHGTSGTGELFF	TGCGCCAGCAGCCATGGGACTAGCGGCACCGGGGAGCTGTTTTTT
TRBV6-5	.	TRBJ1-1	.	CASSYSREYTEAFF	TGTGCCAGCAGTTACTCTCGAGAATACACTGAAGCTTTCTTT
TRBV27	.	TRBJ1-1	.	CASSFRQNTVEAFF	TGTGCCAGCAGTTTTCGCCAGAATACCGTTGAAGCTTTCTTT
TRBV19	.	TRBJ1-5	.	CASTSGYRNQPQHF	TGTGCCAGTACCTCCGGGTATCGGAATCAGCCCCAGCATTTT
TRBV27	.	TRBJ1-4	once	CASSLSGPFEKLFF	TGTGCCAGCAGTTTGTCAGGCCCCTTTGAAAAACTGTTTTTT
TRBV6-5	TRBD2	TRBJ2-5	.	CASSYLSGGAETQYF	TGTGCCAGCAGTTATCTTAGCGGGGGGGCTGAGACCCAGTACTTC
TRBV28	TRBD1	TRBJ2-3	.	CASSFRDRGPDTDTQYF	TGTGCCAGCAGTTTTCGTGACAGGGGCCCCGACACAGATACGCAGTATTTT
TRBV19	TRBD1	TRBJ1-6	.	CASSGTEYNSPLHF	TGTGCCAGTAGCGGGACAGAGTATAATTCACCCCTCCACTTT
TRBV28	TRBD1	TRBJ1-4	.	CASRPWTGDREKLFF	TGTGCCAGCAGGCCCTGGACAGGGGATCGTGAAAAACTGTTTTTT
TRBV7-9	TRBD2	TRBJ2-1	.	CASSLAQGLAGYEQFF	TGTGCCAGCAGCTTAGCCCAGGGACTAGCGGGGTATGAGCAGTTCTTC
TRBV9	.	TRBJ2-3	.	CASSVAGNTDTQYF	TGTGCCAGCAGCGTAGCGGGGAACACAGATACGCAGTATTTT
TRBV28	.	TRBJ1-2	.	CASSPPPWPTRQGNGYTF	TGTGCCAGCAGTCCCCCTCCCTGGCCGACCCGCCAGGGCAATGGCTACACCTTC
TRBV5-1	.	TRBJ2-3	.	CASSLEIASTDTQYF	TGCGCCAGCAGCTTGGAGATAGCTTCCACAGATACGCAGTATTTT
TRBV7-8	.	TRBJ1-4	.	CASSFYRGTSTNEKLFF	TGTGCCAGCAGCTTTTACCGGGGAACTTCAACTAATGAAAAACTGTTTTTT
TRBV6-1	.	TRBJ2-5	.	CASSVDPGWETQYF	TGTGCCAGCAGTGTTGACCCCGGGTGGGAGACCCAGTACTTC
TRBV19	.	TRBJ1-1	.	CASSISGRGTEAFF	TGTGCCAGTAGTATATCGGGCAGGGGAACTGAAGCTTTCTTT
TRBV4-3	.	TRBJ2-3	.	CASSQDKQTYTDTQYF	TGCGCCAGCAGCCAAGATAAGCAGACATACACAGATACGCAGTATTTT
TRBV30	TRBD2	TRBJ2-7	.	CAWKSRLAGGYEQYF	TGTGCCTGGAAGTCCCGCCTAGCGGGGGGCTACGAGCAGTACTTC
TRBV25-1	.	TRBJ1-5	once	CASSLSGNNQPQHF	TGTGCCAGCAGTTTGTCAGGAAACAATCAGCCCCAGCATTTT
TRBV19	TRBD1	TRBJ2-7	.	CASRGQGVYEQYF	TGTGCCAGTAGGGGACAGGGAGTCTACGAGCAGTACTTC
TRBV4-1	TRBD2	TRBJ2-4	once	CASSPSGGAPNIQYF	TGCGCCAGCAGCCCTAGCGGGGGGGCCCCAAACATTCAGTACTTC
TRBV27	TRBD1	TRBJ2-3	.	CASSLFRDRDYTDTQYF	TGTGCCAGCAGTTTATTCCGGGACAGGGATTACACAGATACGCAGTATTTT
TRBV4-3	TRBD2	TRBJ2-3	.	CASSQDPLAVSVDTQYF	TGCGCCAGCAGCCAAGATCCGCTAGCGGTGTCGGTAGATACGCAGTATTTT
TRBV10-3	.	TRBJ2-3	.	CAIRIREVGTDTQYF	TGTGCCATCAGAATCAGGGAGGTGGGCACAGATACGCAGTATTTT